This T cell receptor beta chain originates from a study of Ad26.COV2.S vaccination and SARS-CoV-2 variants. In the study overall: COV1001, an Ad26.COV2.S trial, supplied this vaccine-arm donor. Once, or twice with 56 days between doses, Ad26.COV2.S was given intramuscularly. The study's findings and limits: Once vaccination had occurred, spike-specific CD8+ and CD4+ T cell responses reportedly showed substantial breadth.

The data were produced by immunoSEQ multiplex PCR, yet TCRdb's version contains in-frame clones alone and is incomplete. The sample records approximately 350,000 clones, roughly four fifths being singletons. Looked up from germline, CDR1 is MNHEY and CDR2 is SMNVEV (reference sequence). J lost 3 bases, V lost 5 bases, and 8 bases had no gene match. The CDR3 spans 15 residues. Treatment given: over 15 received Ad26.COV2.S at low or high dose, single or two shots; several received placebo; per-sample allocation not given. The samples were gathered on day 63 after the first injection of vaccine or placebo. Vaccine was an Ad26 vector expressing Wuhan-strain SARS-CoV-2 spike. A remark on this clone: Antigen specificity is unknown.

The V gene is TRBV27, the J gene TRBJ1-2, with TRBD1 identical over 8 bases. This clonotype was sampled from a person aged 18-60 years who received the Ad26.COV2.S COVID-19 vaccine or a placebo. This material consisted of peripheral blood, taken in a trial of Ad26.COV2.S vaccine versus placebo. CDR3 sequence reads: CASSPRTGLDYGYTF. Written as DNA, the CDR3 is TGTGCCAGCAGTCCACGGACAGGGCTCGACTATGGCTACACCTTC.